Listed below are T cell receptor beta chains from one sample, sequenced in a study of Graves' ophthalmopathy and Graves' hyperthyroidism. Via MiXCR, TCRdb re-called the multiplex PCR reads, giving one row per CDR3 protein. The table shows around 1,000,000 distinct CDR3 sequences, with 36% occurring only once. The sample consisted of peripheral blood or thyroid tissue (not recorded which). These receptors originate from an adult man with Graves' hyperthyroidism. Both conserved end residues are part of each CDR3. The D gene is left open where the match is weak. Clone size is shown for a subset of rows, as once, few, many or a class of expanded clone.

abundance	v_gene	j_gene	d_gene	CDR3aa	CDR3nt
NA	TRBV7-2	TRBJ1-3	TRBD1	CASSSKQGTGNTIYF	TGTGCCAGCAGCTCCAAACAGGGGACGGGAAACACCATATATTTT
NA	TRBV20-1	TRBJ2-7	TRBD2	CSASPSGVEYNEQYF	TGCAGTGCTTCCCCTAGCGGGGTCGAATACAATGAGCAGTACTTC
NA	TRBV27	TRBJ2-7	NA	CASSGPGLPYEQYF	TGTGCCAGCAGTGGACCCGGGTTGCCCTACGAGCAGTACTTC
many	TRBV10-3	TRBJ1-2	NA	CAISESKGRYGYTF	TGTGCCATCAGTGAGTCGAAGGGCCGTTATGGCTACACCTTC
many	TRBV6-5	TRBJ2-5	NA	CASKIRGGNQETQYF	TGTGCCAGCAAAATTCGTGGAGGGAACCAAGAGACCCAGTACTTC
few	TRBV6-5	TRBJ1-6	NA	CASSYRWTVRSPLHF	TGTGCCAGCAGTTACAGATGGACAGTTCGTTCACCCCTCCACTTT
many	TRBV12-3/TRBV12-4	TRBJ1-2	NA	CASSLLGNYGYTF	TGTGCCAGCAGTTTGTTGGGTAACTATGGCTACACCTTC
NA	TRBV10-3	TRBJ1-1	NA	CAISDEDSQNTEAFF	TGTGCCATCAGTGATGAAGACAGCCAAAACACTGAAGCTTTCTTT
few	TRBV7-9	TRBJ2-2	NA	CASSPNLSTGELFF	TGTGCCAGCAGCCCGAACCTTAGCACCGGGGAGCTGTTTTTT
NA	TRBV2	TRBJ1-2	NA	CASRGGPGYGYTF	TGTGCCAGCAGGGGCGGACCAGGCTATGGCTACACCTTC
many	TRBV29-1	TRBJ2-5	NA	CSVAEGTQYF	TGCAGCGTTGCTGAAGGGACCCAGTACTTC
NA	TRBV7-3	TRBJ1-1	TRBD1	CASSLTGTGLGGTEAFF	TGTGCCAGCAGTCTTACCGGGACAGGGCTCGGAGGGACTGAAGCTTTCTTT
many	TRBV10-3	TRBJ1-2	NA	CAISESSGLAYGYTF	TGTGCCATCAGTGAGAGCTCAGGGTTAGCCTATGGCTACACCTTC
NA	TRBV27	TRBJ1-4	NA	CASSLDTLQANEKLFF	TGTGCCAGCAGTTTGGACACTCTGCAGGCTAATGAAAAACTGTTTTTT
many	TRBV11-2	TRBJ1-5	NA	CASSLGPGDNQPQHF	TGTGCCAGCAGCTTAGGGCCAGGGGACAATCAGCCCCAGCATTTT
NA	TRBV28	TRBJ1-1	TRBD1	CAARDSEAFF	TGTGCCGCACGGGACAGTGAAGCTTTCTTT
NA	TRBV7-2	TRBJ1-2	TRBD1	CASSPRSGQGAVDGYTF	TGTGCCAGCTCACCCCGCTCGGGACAGGGGGCTGTCGATGGCTACACCTTC
few	TRBV20-1	TRBJ1-2	NA	CSAGGLLNYGYTF	TGCAGTGCTGGAGGATTACTTAACTATGGCTACACCTTC
once	TRBV6-5	TRBJ2-7	TRBD1	CASSRFQGDYEQYF	TGTGCCAGCAGCCGTTTTCAGGGGGACTACGAGCAGTACTTC
few	TRBV19	TRBJ2-6	TRBD1	CASSIVVGQGASVANVLTF	TGTGCCAGTAGTATAGTAGTGGGACAGGGGGCGAGCGTAGCCAACGTCCTGACTTTC
many	TRBV29-1	TRBJ1-1	NA	CSVGSGVTEAFF	TGCAGCGTTGGATCTGGGGTGACTGAAGCTTTCTTT
few	TRBV7-9	TRBJ2-3	NA	CASSLARDGDTQYF	TGTGCCAGCAGCTTAGCGCGGGATGGAGATACGCAGTATTTT
many	TRBV20-1	TRBJ1-2	NA	CSAPKDYGYTF	TGCAGTGCCCCAAAGGACTATGGCTACACCTTC
NA	TRBV10-3	TRBJ1-5	NA	CAISEAGFGNQPQHF	TGTGCCATCAGTGAGGCAGGATTTGGCAATCAGCCCCAGCATTTT
NA	TRBV28	TRBJ2-5	TRBD2	CASLPSGMEWEETQYF	TGTGCCAGCCTGCCTAGCGGGATGGAGTGGGAAGAGACCCAGTACTTC
NA	TRBV15	TRBJ1-2	TRBD1	CATSSLVGTGNGYTF	TGTGCCACCAGCAGCTTGGTTGGGACAGGGAATGGCTACACCTTC
NA	TRBV12-3/TRBV12-4	TRBJ1-5	NA	CASSPQGSQLQHF	TGTGCCAGCAGTCCTCAGGGGAGTCAGCTCCAGCATTTT
NA	TRBV20-1	TRBJ2-5	TRBD2	CSGPGLGGETQYF	TGCAGTGGACCGGGACTAGGGGGGGAGACCCAGTACTTC
many	TRBV29-1	TRBJ1-2	NA	CSVETGFRYGYTF	TGCAGCGTTGAGACAGGTTTTCGGTATGGCTACACCTTC
many	TRBV5-6	TRBJ1-5	TRBD1	CASSSGTGTNQPQHF	TGTGCCAGCAGCTCCGGGACAGGGACCAATCAGCCCCAGCATTTT
NA	TRBV5-1	TRBJ1-1	TRBD1	CASRSTGESGTEAFF	TGCGCCAGCCGATCAACAGGGGAGAGCGGCACTGAAGCTTTCTTT
NA	TRBV2	TRBJ1-5	TRBD1	CAQAQGVRDNQPQHF	TGTGCCCAAGCTCAGGGGGTCCGAGACAATCAGCCCCAGCATTTT
many	TRBV2	TRBJ1-3	TRBD1	CASSPGTGVGNTIYF	TGTGCCAGCAGCCCTGGGACAGGGGTAGGAAACACCATATATTTT
NA	TRBV19	TRBJ2-3	NA	CASSIPEGYTDTQYF	TGTGCCAGTAGTATCCCCGAGGGATACACAGATACGCAGTATTTT
NA	TRBV25-1	TRBJ2-5	TRBD1	CASSAPGQGGKKTQYF	TGTGCCAGCAGTGCTCCGGGACAGGGTGGAAAAAAGACCCAGTACTTC
few	TRBV14	TRBJ2-7	NA	CASSQDWFDSLDASSYEQYF	TGTGCCAGCAGCCAAGATTGGTTCGACAGCCTAGATGCAAGCTCCTACGAGCAGTACTTC
many	TRBV29-1	TRBJ1-1	NA	CSVEVTVNTEAFF	TGCAGCGTTGAAGTAACAGTGAACACTGAAGCTTTCTTT
many	TRBV20-1	TRBJ1-1	NA	CSASARKYTEAFF	TGCAGTGCTAGCGCCCGTAAATACACTGAAGCTTTCTTT
NA	TRBV25-1	TRBJ1-2	NA	CASSSAWGSNYGYTF	TGCGCCAGCAGCTCGGCCTGGGGTTCTAACTATGGCTACACCTTC
NA	TRBV20-1	TRBJ2-5	TRBD2	CSARSGGSQETQYF	TGCAGTGCTAGGAGCGGGGGCTCTCAAGAGACCCAGTACTTC
once	TRBV6-2/TRBV6-3	TRBJ2-7	NA	CASSHGQGLAREQYF	TGTGCCAGCAGCCACGGACAAGGTCTGGCGAGGGAGCAGTACTTC
many	TRBV3-1	TRBJ2-5	NA	CASSDYRDTTQETQYF	TGTGCCAGCAGCGACTACCGGGACACCACCCAAGAGACCCAGTACTTC
NA	TRBV2	TRBJ2-2	NA	CASSREDTGELFF	TGTGCCAGCAGTCGGGAAGACACCGGGGAGCTGTTTTTT
NA	TRBV29-1	TRBJ1-5	TRBD1	CSVVGQGLNQPQHF	TGCAGCGTTGTCGGACAGGGCCTCAATCAGCCCCAGCATTTT
many	TRBV29-1	TRBJ2-5	TRBD2	CSVVHTSGQETQYF	TGCAGCGTAGTACACACTAGCGGCCAAGAGACCCAGTACTTC
NA	TRBV4-3	TRBJ1-4	TRBD1	CASRQLPRTGTEKLFF	TGCGCCAGCCGCCAACTACCTAGGACAGGGACTGAAAAACTGTTTTTT
NA	TRBV29-1	TRBJ2-1	NA	CSVVSVSYNEQFF	TGCAGCGTTGTGTCGGTTTCCTACAATGAGCAGTTCTTC
NA	TRBV12-3/TRBV12-4	TRBJ2-6	TRBD1	CASSEDRANVLTF	TGTGCCAGCAGTGAGGACAGGGCTAACGTCCTGACTTTC
many	TRBV20-1	TRBJ1-6	TRBD1	CSARTGTAPNSPLHF	TGCAGTGCTAGAACCGGGACAGCGCCTAATTCACCCCTCCACTTT
few	TRBV5-6	TRBJ1-2	NA	CASSLVVDQIHYGYTF	TGTGCCAGCAGCTTGGTTGTGGACCAGATTCACTATGGCTACACCTTC
NA	TRBV20-1	TRBJ1-1	NA	CSARDTGTVNTEAFF	TGCAGTGCTAGAGACACCGGGACGGTGAACACTGAAGCTTTCTTT
NA	TRBV10-3	TRBJ2-7	NA	CAILAGTPEYEQYF	TGTGCCATCCTAGCAGGGACCCCTGAATACGAGCAGTACTTC
many	TRBV7-9	TRBJ1-2	NA	CASSSLAANYGYTF	TGTGCCAGCAGCTCCCTGGCGGCTAACTATGGCTACACCTTC
few	TRBV30	TRBJ1-5	NA	CAWSVDSNQPQHF	TGTGCCTGGAGTGTGGATAGCAATCAGCCCCAGCATTTT
NA	TRBV10-3	TRBJ2-2	TRBD1	CAISGGQGGGWTGELFF	TGTGCCATCAGCGGTGGACAGGGCGGCGGCTGGACCGGGGAGCTGTTTTTT
few	TRBV7-3	TRBJ2-2	NA	CASSIIGGAGELFF	TGTGCCAGCAGCATTATAGGGGGGGCCGGGGAGCTGTTTTTT
NA	TRBV6-2/TRBV6-3	TRBJ2-7	TRBD2	CASSAPGLASKEQYF	TGTGCCAGCAGCGCTCCGGGACTAGCTTCTAAGGAGCAGTACTTC
NA	TRBV28	TRBJ2-7	TRBD2	CASVASGSYEQYF	TGTGCCAGTGTAGCTAGCGGCTCCTACGAGCAGTACTTC
many	TRBV11-2	TRBJ1-1	NA	CASSLGNWNTEAFF	TGTGCCAGCAGCTTGGGGAACTGGAACACTGAAGCTTTCTTT